A few counts support the clone carrying this T cell receptor (beta chain). The target antigen is unknown. This sample was taken from a study of vaccination and CD4 T cells after COVID-19. Background on the study: As their vaccination, participants received two doses of either BNT162b2 or mRNA-1273 vaccine.

Once obtained from cultured CD4+ T cells, the DNA was sequenced using the Oncomine TCR Beta short-read assay. In TCRdb, the PCR reads were re-called with MiXCR into one record per CDR3 protein. The table includes more than 13,000 distinct CDR3 sequences, 20% to 25% detected once. Deletions cut 3 bases from V and 0 bases from J, with 13 bases between. Looked up from germline, CDR1 is DFQATT and CDR2 is SNEGSKA (reference sequence). The CDR3 length is 15 residues. Regarding treatment: roughly 11-day PBMC culture with coronavirus spike peptide pools or control peptides (ViraFEST assay). Some 2 million PBMCs were grown per well alongside about 10 IU/ml IL-2 and about 9.5 ug/ml peptide pools.

The TCR originated in a human donor who had recovered from COVID-19. Sequenced here: CD4+ T cells from blood, cultured in vitro, sampled after SARS-CoV-2 vaccination. The V gene is TRBV20-1, the J gene TRBJ2-3, with D possibly TRBD2 on 6 matching bases. This CDR3 is CSASGGWTSTDTQYF. CDR3 sequence (DNA): TGCAGTGCTAGCGGGGGATGGACTAGCACAGATACGCAGTATTTT.